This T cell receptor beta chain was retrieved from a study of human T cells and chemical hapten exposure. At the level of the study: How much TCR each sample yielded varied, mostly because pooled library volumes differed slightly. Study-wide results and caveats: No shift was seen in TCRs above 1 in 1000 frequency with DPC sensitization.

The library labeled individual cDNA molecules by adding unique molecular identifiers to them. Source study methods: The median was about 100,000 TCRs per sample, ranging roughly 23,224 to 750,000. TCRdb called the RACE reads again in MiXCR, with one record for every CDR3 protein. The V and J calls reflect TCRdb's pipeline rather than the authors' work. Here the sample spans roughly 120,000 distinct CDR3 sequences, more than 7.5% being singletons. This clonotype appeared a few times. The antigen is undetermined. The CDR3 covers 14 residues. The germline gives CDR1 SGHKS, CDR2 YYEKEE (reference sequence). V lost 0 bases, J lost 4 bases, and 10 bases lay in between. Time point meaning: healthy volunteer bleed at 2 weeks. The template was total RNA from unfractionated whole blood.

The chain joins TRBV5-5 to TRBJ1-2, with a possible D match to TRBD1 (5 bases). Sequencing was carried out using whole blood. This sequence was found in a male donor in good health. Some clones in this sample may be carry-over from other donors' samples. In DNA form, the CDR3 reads TGTGCCAGCAGCTTGGTCGACAGCCTCTATGGCTACACCTTC. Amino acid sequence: CASSLVDSLYGYTF.